A selection of T cell receptor beta chains follows, all from one sample in a study of cytomegalovirus exposure and HLA in healthy donors. Produced via immunoSEQ multiplex PCR; TCRdb's table is partial and in-frame only. The data contain 150,000 to 250,000 clones, 79% of them singletons. Sequenced input: PBMCs. The receptor set was obtained from a girl between 10 and 17 years old in good health and CMV-seropositive. The CDR3 runs from the conserved cysteine through the conserved F or W. A D gene is named only where the DNA matches it firmly. Where a row states a size, it is once, few, many or the class of an expanded clone; other rows omit it.

D gene	J gene	V gene	clone size	CDR3 DNA	CDR3 protein
TRBD2	TRBJ2-3	TRBV5-8	-	TGTGCCAGCAGCTCCGGGACTAGCGGACTGATGGATACGCAGTATTTT	CASSSGTSGLMDTQYF
TRBD2	TRBJ2-4	TRBV14	-	TGTGCCAGCAGCCGTTCTAGCGGGGGCATTCAGTACTTC	CASSRSSGGIQYF
-	TRBJ2-7	TRBV7-2	once	TGTGCCAGCAGCCGACGACTAGGGGGGGAATACGAGCAGTACTTC	CASSRRLGGEYEQYF
TRBD2	TRBJ2-7	TRBV27	-	TGTGCCAGCAGCTATAGACTAGCGGGGGGCGGCTTCTACGAGCAGTACTTC	CASSYRLAGGGFYEQYF
-	TRBJ1-1	TRBV6-1	-	TGTGCCAGCAGTGAAGCGGGGGGAACAATGAACACTGAAGCTTTCTTT	CASSEAGGTMNTEAFF
-	TRBJ1-5	TRBV7-2	-	TGTGCCAGCAGCCCGCTTTTATTCCGCGGGGATCAGCCCCAGCATTTT	CASSPLLFRGDQPQHF
TRBD1	TRBJ1-5	TRBV7-2	-	TGTGCCAGCAGCCCGCCCCCAGGGGGGAATCAGCCCCAGCATTTT	CASSPPPGGNQPQHF
-	TRBJ2-7	TRBV21-1	-	TGTGCCAGCAGCAAGCCAGGGTGCTACGAGCAGTACTTC	CASSKPGCYEQYF
TRBD1	TRBJ2-5	TRBV19	-	TGTGCCAGTAAGGGGGACAGCGCAAGAGAGACCCAGTACTTC	CASKGDSARETQYF
-	TRBJ2-5	TRBV5-4	few	TGTGCCAGCAGCTCCCGGGACTCCCAAGAGACCCAGTACTTC	CASSSRDSQETQYF
-	TRBJ1-1	TRBV27	-	TGTGCCAGGCTCCAACCTCCAGGCGGGGCTTGCACTGAAGCTTTCTTT	CARLQPPGGACTEAFF
TRBD2	TRBJ2-3	TRBV7-8	-	TGTGCCAGCAGCTTAAGGCGGGGGGCGAGCACAGATACGCAGTATTTT	CASSLRRGASTDTQYF
TRBD1	TRBJ1-5	TRBV7-2	-	TGTGCCAGCAGCATCCAACAGGGGTTCAATCAGCCCCAGCATTTT	CASSIQQGFNQPQHF
-	TRBJ2-7	TRBV6-1	-	TGTGCCAGCAGTGAAGAGTCAGGCCAACCCTACGAGCAGTACTTC	CASSEESGQPYEQYF
-	TRBJ1-1	TRBV6-5	few	TGTGCCAGCAAGGCCGGGGGAAACACTGAAGCTTTCTTT	CASKAGGNTEAFF
-	TRBJ2-4	TRBV2	-	TGTGCCAGCAGTGGGTCAGGGAAGTCCAAAAACATTCAGTACTTC	CASSGSGKSKNIQYF
-	TRBJ2-7	TRBV4-1	once	TGCGCCAGCAGCCAAGACTCGGGTCCCCGCGAGCAGTACTTC	CASSQDSGPREQYF
TRBD1	TRBJ2-7	TRBV9	-	TGTGCCAGCAGCGCATCCGGGACAGTCTCCTACGAGCAGTACTTC	CASSASGTVSYEQYF
-	TRBJ1-3	TRBV10-3	-	TGTGCCATCAGTGCGGGAGGAATCTCTGGAAACACCATATATTTT	CAISAGGISGNTIYF
-	TRBJ1-1	TRBV18	-	TGTGCCAGCTCACCACCGGGCCGGGGGACTGAAGCTTTCTTT	CASSPPGRGTEAFF
-	TRBJ2-7	TRBV9	-	TGTGCCAGCAGCGTAGGGGAGACAGGCCGCTACGAGCAGTACTTC	CASSVGETGRYEQYF
-	TRBJ1-1	TRBV12-5	-	TGTGCTAGTGGTTTTGTCGCAGAGACTATTGAAGCTTTCTTT	CASGFVAETIEAFF